The 14 T cell receptor beta chains below all came from one sample that was sequenced in a study of blood T cells in healthy people across ages. A sample-barcoded 5' primer and a J-beta primer mix were used in a second PCR of roughly 7 to 11 cycles. A single record per CDR3 protein comes from TCRdb applying MiXCR to the 5' RACE reads. Of over 950,000 distinct CDR3 sequences listed, roughly half are singletons. The specimen sequenced was blood. The receptors come from a woman aged 55-69 years in good health.

The genes are TRBV27 and TRBJ2-1; the match to TRBD2 covers 7 bases. Germline CDR1 is MNHEY and CDR2 is SMNVEV (reference sequence). Trimming at V came to 5 bases and at J to 10 bases, leaving 11 bases not matched to a gene. CDR3 length equals 14 residues. CDR3: CASSPNGGGGEQFF. DNA for the CDR3: TGTGCCAGCAGTCCCAATGGGGGGGGAGGGGAGCAGTTCTTC.

This chain connects TRBV20-1 to TRBJ1-2; D uncertain. CDR1 is DFQATT and CDR2 is SNEGSKA in the germline V gene (reference sequence). V gave up 5 bases and J gave up 7 bases, with 20 bases separating them. The length of the CDR3 is 14 residues. CDR3 loop: CSASRTVGWGGYTF. In DNA, the CDR3 is TGCAGTGCTTCCAGGACGGTTGGTTGGGGTGGCTACACCTTC.

Only a few counts were recorded for this clonotype. This chain joins TRBV28 and TRBJ2-1; 9 bases match TRBD1. There are 14 residues in the CDR3. From germline, CDR1 is MDHEN and CDR2 SYDVKM. V was clipped by 9 bases and J by 7 bases; unmatched bases: 10. This CDR3 reads CASDRDRDFNEQFF. The CDR3 coding sequence is TGTGCCAGTGACCGGGACAGGGATTTTAATGAGCAGTTCTTC.

The CDR3 DNA sequence: TGCGCCAGCAGCCAAGAAGCTTCCTACGCAGATACGCAGTATTTT. This codes for CASSQEASYADTQYF. V and J are TRBV4-1 and TRBJ2-3; D gene uncertain. Germline assignment: CDR1 MGHRA and CDR2 YSYEKL. V shed 0 bases and J shed 4 bases, with 11 bases lying between them. The CDR3 spans 15 residues.

The chain employs TRBV30 and TRBJ2-7; the D gene is possibly TRBD2 (5 bases). Per germline, CDR1 GTSNPN and CDR2 SVGIG (reference sequence). The germline V and J ends were trimmed by 1 base and 2 bases, with 9 bases remaining between them. This CDR3 region has 13 residues. The CDR3 nucleotides are TGTGCCTGGAGTGACGGGGTACCCTACGAGCAGTACTTC. Amino acid sequence: CAWSDGVPYEQYF.

This clonotype was found a few times. The chain recombines TRBV4-1 with TRBJ2-5; TRBD2 agrees at 7 bases. TRBJ2-7 matches the DNA end more closely, so the J call is doubtful. CDR3 length equals 18 residues. Germline values: CDR1 MGHRA, CDR2 YSYEKL. CDR3 nucleotide sequence: TGCGCCAGCAGCCGAGAAGAGCTGCGGGAGCTCCTCGAAAACGAGCAGTACTTC. Translating it yields CASSREELRELLENEQYF.

CDR3 sequence (DNA): TGCAGCGCGACACCCTACGAGCAGTACTTC. It translates to CSATPYEQYF. The chain combines TRBV29-1 with TRBJ2-7; D gene unclear. CDR3 length: 10 amino acids. The ends were cut back, 7 bases at V and 2 bases at J, with 6 bases in the middle. In germline, CDR1 is SQVTM, CDR2 ANQGSEA.

Comment on this clonotype: One end of the junction is discordant with germline, which a read error may explain. The J gene is TRBJ1-4, the V gene TRBV20-1; 7 nucleotides align to TRBD1. The CDR3 totals 14 residues. Germline V CDR1 and CDR2: DFQATT, SNEGSKA (reference sequence). CDR3 sequence: CSAGETGWDEKLFF. The CDR3 nucleotides are TGCAGTGCTGGAGAGACAGGGTGGGATGAAAAACTGTTTTTT.

The V gene is TRBV29-1, the J gene TRBJ2-4; D possibly corresponds to TRBD2 (6 bases). Gene TRBJ2-7 matches the end of the DNA better, so the J call may be wrong. The CDR3 sequence is 11 residues long. CDR1 is SQVTM, CDR2 ANQGSEA, per germline. As DNA, the CDR3 is TGCAGCGTTCCGGGGGACGGCGAGCAGTACTTC. Translating it yields CSVPGDGEQYF.

The genes are TRBV20-1 and TRBJ2-5; no firm D call. This CDR3 spans 14 amino acids. The V gene's germline CDR1 is DFQATT and CDR2 SNEGSKA (reference sequence). Trimming left V 0 bases short and J 4 bases short, with 12 bases between. In nucleotides, the CDR3 is TGCAGTGCTAGAGATCTGGCAGGATTAGAGACCCAGTACTTC. As protein: CSARDLAGLETQYF.

This clonotype appeared once. The rearrangement uses TRBV7-2 and TRBJ2-7; 9 nucleotides agree with TRBD2. The trim removed 2 bases at V and 0 bases at J, leaving 8 bases unmatched. Germline V lookup: CDR1 SGHTA, CDR2 FQGNSA. The CDR3 covers 17 residues. The CDR3 sequence is CASSLTGLATSSYEQYF. CDR3 DNA sequence: TGTGCCAGCAGCTTAACGGGACTAGCTACGAGCTCCTACGAGCAGTACTTC.

This chain uses TRBV14 with TRBJ2-7, with a tentative D call TRBD1 (5 bases). CDR3 length: 16 residues. Germline CDR1 and CDR2: SGHDN and FVKESK. V was cut by 0 bases and J by 0 bases, with 12 bases left in between. In DNA form, the CDR3 reads TGTGCCAGCAGCCAAGATCTAGGGGTGAGCTCCTACGAGCAGTACTTC. Translated, it gives CASSQDLGVSSYEQYF.

The J gene is TRBJ2-5, the V gene TRBV7-9; maybe TRBD2 (5 bases). CDR1 SEHNR and CDR2 FQNEAQ come from the germline V gene (reference sequence). This CDR3 comprises 15 residues. V dropped 5 bases and J dropped 4 bases, with 17 bases sitting between them. CDR3 region: CASSTHAGGRETQYF. The CDR3 DNA is TGTGCCAGCAGCACTCACGCGGGCGGTAGAGAGACCCAGTACTTC. The full variable domain, in which reference TRBV7-9 and TRBJ2-5 provide the parts outside the CDR3, is DTGVSQNPRHKITKRGQNVTFRCDPISEHNRLYWYRQTLGQGPEFLTYFQNEAQLEKSRLLSDRFSAERPKGSFSTLEIQRTEQGDSAMYLCASSTHAGGRETQYFGPGTRLLVL.

V and J are TRBV7-9 and TRBJ2-3, with D perhaps TRBD1 (6 bases). Germline assignment: CDR1 SEHNR and CDR2 FQNEAQ (reference sequence). V gave up 4 bases and J gave up 6 bases, with 17 bases separating them. The CDR3 runs 15 residues. The CDR3, as DNA: TGTGCCAGCAGCTCAGTGGGGGCAGCGGTGGATACGCAGTATTTT. Translation gives CASSSVGAAVDTQYF. The whole variable domain, filled in from reference TRBV7-9 and TRBJ2-3, reads DTGVSQNPRHKITKRGQNVTFRCDPISEHNRLYWYRQTLGQGPEFLTYFQNEAQLEKSRLLSDRFSAERPKGSFSTLEIQRTEQGDSAMYLCASSSVGAAVDTQYFGPGTRLTVL.